Reported below is one TCR beta chain. The conserved phenylalanine or tryptophan normally closing the CDR3 is absent here, so this likely arose from a read error. This sample is part of a study of CD8 T cells in Susac syndrome. A quantity of about 0.5 to 1 ug RNA underwent reverse transcription using random hexamers. Across 54 Vbeta and 13 Jbeta, TCR beta CDR3 was amplified with immunoSEQ multiplex PCR. One entry per CDR3 protein results from TCRdb running MiXCR on the immunoSEQ multiplex PCR reads. Of under 200,000 distinct CDR3 sequences in the sample, 95% are singletons; the top ten hold 0.1%. The CDR3 is made up of 11 amino acids. V shed 4 bases and J shed 6 bases, with 6 bases lying between them. Per the germline V gene, CDR1 is SQVTM and CDR2 is ANQGSEA. The study sequenced TCR beta in blood CD8+ and CD4+ T cells. Healthy donors were controls matched for age and sex. TEMRA cells were FACS-enriched, unlike CD8+ and CD4+ T cells, which were negatively isolated.

The origin of this receptor is a human donor in good health. The sample comprised CD4+ T cells from PBMCs. The chain links TRBV29-1 to TRBJ2-2; D is undetermined. Written as DNA, the CDR3 is TGCAGCGTTGGTTACCCCGGGGAGCTGTTTTCT. Encoded protein: CSVGYPGELFS.